Each of the 4 T cell receptor beta chains below was sequenced from the same sample in a study of blood T cell repertoires in COVID-19. This table comes from immunoSEQ multiplex PCR, and its TCRdb copy is limited to in-frame clones, with some not included. The table has under 250,000 clones, 85% to 90% seen once; the top ten hold around a tenth. Sequencing was carried out using peripheral blood. Receptors were obtained from a man aged 50-60 years with COVID-19, enrolled during active disease.

The chain uses TRBV5-4 and TRBJ2-5; D might be TRBD2 (6 bases). Looked up from germline, CDR1 is SGHNT and CDR2 is YYREEE (reference sequence). Trimming left V 3 bases short and J 3 bases short, with 9 bases between. The CDR3 length is 13 residues. CDR3 amino acids: CASSSGGEETQYF. In nucleotides, the CDR3 is TGTGCCAGCAGCTCAGGCGGGGAAGAGACCCAGTACTTC.

The V and J genes are TRBV5-6 and TRBJ1-3; D is uncertain. Germline V gene sequence: CDR1 SGHDT, CDR2 YYEEEE. Trimming left V 3 bases short and J 0 bases short, with 10 bases between. The CDR3 is made up of 15 amino acids. CDR3: CASSWAVGSGNTIYF. CDR3 sequence (DNA): TGTGCCAGCAGCTGGGCTGTCGGCTCTGGAAACACCATATATTTT.

The V call is TRBV2, the J call TRBJ1-5, with TRBD1 as a possible D gene (6 bases). With 8 bases removed from V and 3 bases from J, the gap between germline ends came to 14 bases. Germline V CDR1 and CDR2: SNHLY, FYNNEI. This CDR3 comprises 14 residues. CDR3 sequence: CASSPRDTNQPQHF. CDR3 DNA sequence: TGTGCCAGCTCCCCCCGGGACACCAATCAGCCCCAGCATTTT.

This chain links TRBV7-2 with TRBJ1-6; 8 nucleotides match TRBD1. This CDR3 is built from 16 residues. Germline V gene data show CDR1 as SGHTA and CDR2 as FQGNSA. The ends lost 3 bases at V and 3 bases at J; junction bases unmatched: 4. The CDR3 nucleotides read TGTGCCAGCAGCTTCCAGGGGGCAGGCTATAATTCACCCCTCCACTTT. It is translated as CASSFQGAGYNSPLHF.